These T cell receptor beta chains were read from a single sample in a study of OX40 agonist ivuxolimab in advanced cancers. Sequenced by immunoSEQ multiplex PCR; TCRdb stores in-frame clones only, minus some. Of some 40,000 clones in the sample, 85% to 90% were seen once. This sample comprised CD4+ or CD8+ T cells sorted from blood, obtained in a trial of the OX40 agonist ivuxolimab. The receptors shown here come from an adult with an advanced solid tumor such as melanoma, head and neck, liver or kidney cancer. CDR3s include the opening cysteine and the closing phenylalanine or tryptophan. The order of the fields is V gene, CDR3 protein.

V gene: TRBV9; CDR3 protein: CASSVWGESSYEQYF
V gene: TRBV2; CDR3 protein: CASSENGGSQQFF
V gene: TRBV10-3; CDR3 protein: CAISPGTSQETQYF
V gene: TRBV11-1; CDR3 protein: CASSPTIGAYEQYF
V gene: TRBV6-1; CDR3 protein: CASSEHGSRPQHF
V gene: TRBV2; CDR3 protein: CASSGESGEQFF
V gene: TRBV7-3; CDR3 protein: CASSFRSGGEQYF
V gene: TRBV7-9; CDR3 protein: CASSPRGAGRAYEQYF
V gene: TRBV6-1; CDR3 protein: CASSDPGQLSYNEQFF
V gene: TRBV19; CDR3 protein: CASSIESFAASF
V gene: TRBV7-2; CDR3 protein: CASSPREGNYGYTF
V gene: TRBV6-1; CDR3 protein: CASSEAREAPQHF
V gene: TRBV4-3; CDR3 protein: CASSQGSGGDTEAFF
V gene: TRBV19; CDR3 protein: CASRRPPLNEQFF
V gene: TRBV4-1; CDR3 protein: CASSLGTAFGGANVLTF
V gene: TRBV13; CDR3 protein: CASSLAGASEKLFF
V gene: TRBV7-9; CDR3 protein: CASGDYGGGAKNIQYF
V gene: TRBV4-3; CDR3 protein: CASSQEGSNNEQFF
V gene: TRBV5-4; CDR3 protein: CASRNPMNTEAFF
V gene: TRBV2; CDR3 protein: CASNRAGTEAFF
V gene: TRBV19; CDR3 protein: CASSTGQGSTETQYF
V gene: TRBV10-3; CDR3 protein: CAISDPTSEVIQYF
V gene: TRBV6-1; CDR3 protein: CASTQPSTDTQYF
V gene: TRBV19; CDR3 protein: CASPPQGAEDNGYTF